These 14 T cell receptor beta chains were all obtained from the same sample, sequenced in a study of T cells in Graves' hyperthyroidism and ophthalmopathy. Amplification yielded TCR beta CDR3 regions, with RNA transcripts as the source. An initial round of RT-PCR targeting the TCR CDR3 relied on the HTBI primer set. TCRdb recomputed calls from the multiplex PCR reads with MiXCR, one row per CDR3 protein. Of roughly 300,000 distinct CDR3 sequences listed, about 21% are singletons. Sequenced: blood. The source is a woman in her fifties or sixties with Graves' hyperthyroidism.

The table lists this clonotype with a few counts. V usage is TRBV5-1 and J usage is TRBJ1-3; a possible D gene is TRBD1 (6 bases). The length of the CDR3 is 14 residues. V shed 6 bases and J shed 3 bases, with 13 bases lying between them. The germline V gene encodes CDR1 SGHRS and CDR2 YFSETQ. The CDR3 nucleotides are TGCGCCAGCATGGAGGGGGTTTATGGAAACACCATATATTTT. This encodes CASMEGVYGNTIYF.

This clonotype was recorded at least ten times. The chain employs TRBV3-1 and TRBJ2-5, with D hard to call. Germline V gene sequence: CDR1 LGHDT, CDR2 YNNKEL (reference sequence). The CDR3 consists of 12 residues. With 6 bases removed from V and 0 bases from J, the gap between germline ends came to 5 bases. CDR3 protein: CASRRNQETQYF. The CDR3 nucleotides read TGTGCCAGCAGGCGGAACCAAGAGACCCAGTACTTC.

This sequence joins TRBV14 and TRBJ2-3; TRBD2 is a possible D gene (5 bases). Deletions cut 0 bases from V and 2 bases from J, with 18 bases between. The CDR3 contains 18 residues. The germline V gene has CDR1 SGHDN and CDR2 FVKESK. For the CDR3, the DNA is TGTGCCAGCAGCCAAGATCGCTTTGGGAGTATGGTCACAGATACGCAGTATTTT. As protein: CASSQDRFGSMVTDTQYF.

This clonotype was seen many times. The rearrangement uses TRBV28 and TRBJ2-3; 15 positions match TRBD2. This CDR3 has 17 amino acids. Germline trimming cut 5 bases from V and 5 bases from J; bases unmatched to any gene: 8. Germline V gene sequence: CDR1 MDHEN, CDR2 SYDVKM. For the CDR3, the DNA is TGTGCCAGCAGTCCAATGGGGACTAGCGGGGGGAAAGATACGCAGTATTTT. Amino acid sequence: CASSPMGTSGGKDTQYF.

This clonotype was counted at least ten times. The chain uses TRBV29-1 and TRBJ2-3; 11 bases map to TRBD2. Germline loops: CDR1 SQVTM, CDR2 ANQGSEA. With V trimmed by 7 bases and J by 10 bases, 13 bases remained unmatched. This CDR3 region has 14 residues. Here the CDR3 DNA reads TGCAGCGAGACTAGCGGGGCACTCACAGGTCCGCAGTATTTT. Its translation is CSETSGALTGPQYF.

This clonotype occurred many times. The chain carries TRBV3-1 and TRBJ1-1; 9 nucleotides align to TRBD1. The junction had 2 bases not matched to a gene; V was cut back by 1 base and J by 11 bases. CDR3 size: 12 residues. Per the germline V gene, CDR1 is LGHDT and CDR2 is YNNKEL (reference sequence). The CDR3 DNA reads TGTGCCAGCAGCCAAGGAGACAGGGGGGCTTTCTTT. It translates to CASSQGDRGAFF. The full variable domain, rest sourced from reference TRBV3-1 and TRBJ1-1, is DTAVSQTPKYLVTQMGNDKSIKCEQNLGHDTMYWYKQDSKKFLKIMFSYNNKELIINETVPNRFSPKSPDKAHLNLHINSLELGDSAVYFCASSQGDRGAFFGQGTRLTVV.

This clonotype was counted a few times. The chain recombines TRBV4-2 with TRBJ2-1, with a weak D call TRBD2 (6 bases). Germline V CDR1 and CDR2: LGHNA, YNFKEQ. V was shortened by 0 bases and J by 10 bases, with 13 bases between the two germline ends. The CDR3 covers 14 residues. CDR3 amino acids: CASSQDRAGREQFF. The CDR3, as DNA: TGTGCCAGCAGCCAAGATCGGGCGGGGCGCGAGCAGTTCTTC.

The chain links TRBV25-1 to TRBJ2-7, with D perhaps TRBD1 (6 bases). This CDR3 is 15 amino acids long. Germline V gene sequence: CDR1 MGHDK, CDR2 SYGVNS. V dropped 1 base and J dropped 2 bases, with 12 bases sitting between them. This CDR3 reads CASSELGTHTYEQYF. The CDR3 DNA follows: TGTGCCAGCAGTGAATTGGGGACACACACCTACGAGCAGTACTTC.

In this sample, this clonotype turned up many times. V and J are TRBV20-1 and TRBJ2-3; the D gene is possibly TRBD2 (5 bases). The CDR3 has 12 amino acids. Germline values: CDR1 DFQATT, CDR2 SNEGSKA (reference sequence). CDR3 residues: CTGLGGTDTQYF. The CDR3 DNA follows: TGCACGGGCCTGGGAGGCACAGATACGCAGTATTTT.

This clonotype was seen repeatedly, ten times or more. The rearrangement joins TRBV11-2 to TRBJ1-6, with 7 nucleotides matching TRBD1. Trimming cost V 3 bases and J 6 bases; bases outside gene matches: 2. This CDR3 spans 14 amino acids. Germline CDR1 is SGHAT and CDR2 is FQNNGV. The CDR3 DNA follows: TGTGCCAGCAGCTTCACAGGGGTTAATTCACCCCTCCACTTT. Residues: CASSFTGVNSPLHF. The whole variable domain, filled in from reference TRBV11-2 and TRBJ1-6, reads EAGVAQSPRYKIIEKRQSVAFWCNPISGHATLYWYQQILGQGPKLLIQFQNNGVVDDSQLPKDRFSAERLKGVDSTLKIQPAKLEDSAVYLCASSFTGVNSPLHFGNGTRLTVT.

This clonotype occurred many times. For the CDR3, the DNA is TGTGCCAGCAGCCTTGGAGGACAGGGCCCTGGCAATGAGCAGTTCTTC. Translating it yields CASSLGGQGPGNEQFF. V usage is TRBV3-1 and J usage is TRBJ2-1; 8 bases match TRBD1. CDR1 is LGHDT, CDR2 YNNKEL, per germline (reference sequence). The CDR3 consists of 16 residues. V was clipped by 4 bases and J by 6 bases; unmatched bases: 11.

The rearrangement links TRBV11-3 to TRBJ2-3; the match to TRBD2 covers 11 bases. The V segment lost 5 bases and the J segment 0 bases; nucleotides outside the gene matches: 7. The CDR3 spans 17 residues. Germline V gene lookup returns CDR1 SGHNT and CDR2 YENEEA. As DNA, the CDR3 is TGTGCCAGCAGCATCGGACTAGCGGGCAAGAGCACAGATACGCAGTATTTT. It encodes CASSIGLAGKSTDTQYF.

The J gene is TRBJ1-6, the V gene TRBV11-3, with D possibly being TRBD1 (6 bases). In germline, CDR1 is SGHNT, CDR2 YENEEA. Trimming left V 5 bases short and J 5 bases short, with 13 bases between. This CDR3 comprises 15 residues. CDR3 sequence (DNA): TGTGCCAGCAGCGCGCCACAGGGCAATAATTCACCCCTCCACTTT. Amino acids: CASSAPQGNNSPLHF. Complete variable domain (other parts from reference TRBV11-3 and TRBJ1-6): EAGVVQSPRYKIIEKKQPVAFWCNPISGHNTLYWYLQNLGQGPELLIRYENEEAVDDSQLPKDRFSAERLKGVDSTLKIQPAELGDSAVYLCASSAPQGNNSPLHFGNGTRLTVT.

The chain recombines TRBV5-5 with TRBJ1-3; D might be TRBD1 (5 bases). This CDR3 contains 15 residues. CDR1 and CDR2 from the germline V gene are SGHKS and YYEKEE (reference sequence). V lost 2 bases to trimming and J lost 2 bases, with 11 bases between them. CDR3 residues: CASSFRARTGNTIYF. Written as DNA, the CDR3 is TGTGCCAGCAGCTTCAGGGCAAGGACTGGAAACACCATATATTTT.